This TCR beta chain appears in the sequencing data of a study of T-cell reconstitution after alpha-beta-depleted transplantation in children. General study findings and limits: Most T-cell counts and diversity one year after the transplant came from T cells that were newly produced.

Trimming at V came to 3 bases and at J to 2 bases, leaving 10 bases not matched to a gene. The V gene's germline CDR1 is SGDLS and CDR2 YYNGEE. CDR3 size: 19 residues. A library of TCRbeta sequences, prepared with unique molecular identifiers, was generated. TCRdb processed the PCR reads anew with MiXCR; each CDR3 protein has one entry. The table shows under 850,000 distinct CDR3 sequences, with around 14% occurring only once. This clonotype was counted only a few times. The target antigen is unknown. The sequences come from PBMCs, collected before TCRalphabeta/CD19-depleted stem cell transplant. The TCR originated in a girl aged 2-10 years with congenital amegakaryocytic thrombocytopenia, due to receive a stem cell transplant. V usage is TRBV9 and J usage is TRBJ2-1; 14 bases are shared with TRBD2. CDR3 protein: CASSARGTSGSFAYNEQFF. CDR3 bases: TGTGCCAGCAGCGCACGGGGGACTAGCGGGAGCTTTGCCTACAATGAGCAGTTCTTC.